This record concerns one T cell receptor beta chain sequence. Sequencing used immunoSEQ multiplex PCR; TCRdb keeps in-frame clones, though not all of them. This sample has under 250,000 clones; approximately 88% occur once, and the top ten carry around 30%. This sample is part of a study of blood T cell repertoires in COVID-19. Study as a whole: There were acute and convalescent COVID-19 samples, and they came from the United States, Italy and Spain.

This sequence was found in a man in his forties or fifties with acute or convalescent COVID-19. The sample taken for sequencing was peripheral blood.

The CDR3 reads CASSQGAGRFYEQYF. The CDR3 coding sequence is TGTGCCAGCAGCCAAGGAGCAGGGCGCTTCTACGAGCAGTACTTC. The chain employs TRBV4-2 and TRBJ2-7, with TRBD1 as a possible D gene (5 bases). Germline V gene lookup returns CDR1 LGHNA and CDR2 YNFKEQ. Trimming removed 1 base at V and 3 bases at J, with 13 bases between. CDR3 length: 15 residues.